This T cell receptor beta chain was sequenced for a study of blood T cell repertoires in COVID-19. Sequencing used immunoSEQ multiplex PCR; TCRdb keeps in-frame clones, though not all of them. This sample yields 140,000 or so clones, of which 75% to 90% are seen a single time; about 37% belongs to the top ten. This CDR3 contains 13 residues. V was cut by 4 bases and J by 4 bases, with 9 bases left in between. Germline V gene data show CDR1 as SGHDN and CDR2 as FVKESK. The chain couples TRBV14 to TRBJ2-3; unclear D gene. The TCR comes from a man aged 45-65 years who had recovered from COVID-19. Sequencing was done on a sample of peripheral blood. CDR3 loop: CASSLLGADTQYF. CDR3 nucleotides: TGTGCCAGCAGCCTCCTAGGAGCAGATACGCAGTATTTT. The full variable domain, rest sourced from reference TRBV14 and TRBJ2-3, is EAGVTQFPSHSVIEKGQTVTLRCDPISGHDNLYWYRRVMGKEIKFLLHFVKESKQDESGMPNNRFLAERTGGTYSTLKVQPAELEDSGVYFCASSLLGADTQYFGPGTRLTVL.